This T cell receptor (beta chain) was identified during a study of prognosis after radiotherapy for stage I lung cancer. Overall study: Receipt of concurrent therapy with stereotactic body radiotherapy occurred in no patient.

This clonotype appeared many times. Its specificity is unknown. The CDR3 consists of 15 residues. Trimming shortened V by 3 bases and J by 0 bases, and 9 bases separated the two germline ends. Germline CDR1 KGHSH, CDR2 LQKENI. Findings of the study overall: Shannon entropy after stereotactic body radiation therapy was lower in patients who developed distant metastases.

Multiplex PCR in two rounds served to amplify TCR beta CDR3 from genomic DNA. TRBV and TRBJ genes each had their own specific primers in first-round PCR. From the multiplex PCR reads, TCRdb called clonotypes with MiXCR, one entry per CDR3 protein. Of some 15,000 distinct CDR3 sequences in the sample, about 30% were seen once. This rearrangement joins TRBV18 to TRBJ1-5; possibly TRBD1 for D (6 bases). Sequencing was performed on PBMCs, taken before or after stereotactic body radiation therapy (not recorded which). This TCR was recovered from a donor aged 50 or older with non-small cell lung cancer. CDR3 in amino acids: CASSPGANSNQPQHF. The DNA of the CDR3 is TGTGCCAGCTCACCGGGGGCAAATAGCAATCAGCCCCAGCATTTT.